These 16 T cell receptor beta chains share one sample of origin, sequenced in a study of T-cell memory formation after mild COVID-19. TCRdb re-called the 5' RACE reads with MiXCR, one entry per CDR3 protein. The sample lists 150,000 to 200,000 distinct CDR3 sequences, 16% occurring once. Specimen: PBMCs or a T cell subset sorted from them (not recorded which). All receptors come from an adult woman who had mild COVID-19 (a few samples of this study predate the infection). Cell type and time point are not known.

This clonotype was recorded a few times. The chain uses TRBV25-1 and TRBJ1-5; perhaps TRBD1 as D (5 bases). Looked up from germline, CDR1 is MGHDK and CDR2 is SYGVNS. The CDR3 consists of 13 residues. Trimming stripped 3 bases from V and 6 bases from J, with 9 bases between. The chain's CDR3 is CASSETGGQPQHF. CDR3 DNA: TGTGCCAGCAGTGAGACCGGGGGTCAGCCCCAGCATTTT.

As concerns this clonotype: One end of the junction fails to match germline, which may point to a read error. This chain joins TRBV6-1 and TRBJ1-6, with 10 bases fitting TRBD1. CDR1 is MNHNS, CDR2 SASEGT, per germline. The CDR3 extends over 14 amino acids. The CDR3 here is CASSESGTGASPNF. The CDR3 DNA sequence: TGTGCCAGCAGTGAAAGTGGGACAGGGGCGTCACCCAACTTT.

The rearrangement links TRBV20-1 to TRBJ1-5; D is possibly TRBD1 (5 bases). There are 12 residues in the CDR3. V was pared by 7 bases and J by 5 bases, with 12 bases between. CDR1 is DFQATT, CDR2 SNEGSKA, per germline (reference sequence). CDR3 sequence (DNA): TGCAGTGTAGGCCAGGGAGATCAGCCCCAGCATTTT. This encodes CSVGQGDQPQHF.

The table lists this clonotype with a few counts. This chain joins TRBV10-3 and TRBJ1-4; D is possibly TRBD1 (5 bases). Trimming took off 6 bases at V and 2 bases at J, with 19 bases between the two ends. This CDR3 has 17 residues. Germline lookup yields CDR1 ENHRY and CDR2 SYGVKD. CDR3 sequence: CAIRPGRGIGTNEKLFF. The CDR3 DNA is TGTGCCATCAGACCGGGAAGGGGAATCGGGACTAATGAAAAACTGTTTTTT.

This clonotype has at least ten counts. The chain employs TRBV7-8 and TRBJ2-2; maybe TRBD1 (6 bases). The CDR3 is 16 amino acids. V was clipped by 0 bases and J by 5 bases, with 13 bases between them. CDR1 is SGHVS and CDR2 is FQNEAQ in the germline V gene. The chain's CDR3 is CASSLARGIRTGELFF. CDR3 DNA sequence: TGTGCCAGCAGCTTAGCAAGGGGGATAAGGACCGGGGAGCTGTTTTTT.

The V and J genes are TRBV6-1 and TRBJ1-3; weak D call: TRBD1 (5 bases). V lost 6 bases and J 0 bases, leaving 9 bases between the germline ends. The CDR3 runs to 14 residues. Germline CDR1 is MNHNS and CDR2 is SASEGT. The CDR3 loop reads CASSRVGSGNTIYF. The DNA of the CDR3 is TGTGCCAGCAGCAGGGTTGGCTCTGGAAACACCATATATTTT.

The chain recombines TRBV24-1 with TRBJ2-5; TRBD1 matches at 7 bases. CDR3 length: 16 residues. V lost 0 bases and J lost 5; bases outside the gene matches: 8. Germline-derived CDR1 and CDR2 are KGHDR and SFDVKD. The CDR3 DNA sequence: TGTGCCACCAGTGATTTGGTGACAGGGATGAAGGAGACCCAGTACTTC. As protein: CATSDLVTGMKETQYF.

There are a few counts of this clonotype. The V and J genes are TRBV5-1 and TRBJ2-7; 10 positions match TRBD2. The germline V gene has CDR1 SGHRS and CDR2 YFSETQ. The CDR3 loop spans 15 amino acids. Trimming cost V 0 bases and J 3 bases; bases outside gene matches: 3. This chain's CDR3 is CASSLGSSGGYEQYF. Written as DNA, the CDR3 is TGCGCCAGCAGCTTGGGGTCTAGCGGGGGCTACGAGCAGTACTTC. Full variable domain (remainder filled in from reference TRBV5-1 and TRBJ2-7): KAGVTQTPRYLIKTRGQQVTLSCSPISGHRSVSWYQQTPGQGLQFLFEYFSETQRNKGNFPGRFSGRQFSNSRSEMNVSTLELGDSALYLCASSLGSSGGYEQYFGPGTRLTVT.

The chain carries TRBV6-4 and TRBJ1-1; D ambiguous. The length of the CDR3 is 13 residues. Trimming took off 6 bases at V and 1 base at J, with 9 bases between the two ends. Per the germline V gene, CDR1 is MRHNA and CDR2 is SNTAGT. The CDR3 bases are TGTGCCAGCAGCGCGACAAGGAACACTGAAGCTTTCTTT. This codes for CASSATRNTEAFF.

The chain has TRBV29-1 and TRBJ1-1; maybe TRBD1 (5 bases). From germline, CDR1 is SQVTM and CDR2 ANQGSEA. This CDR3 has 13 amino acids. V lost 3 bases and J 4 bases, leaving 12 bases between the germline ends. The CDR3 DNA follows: TGCAGCGTTGATAACCGAGGGGCCACTGAAGCTTTCTTT. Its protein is CSVDNRGATEAFF.

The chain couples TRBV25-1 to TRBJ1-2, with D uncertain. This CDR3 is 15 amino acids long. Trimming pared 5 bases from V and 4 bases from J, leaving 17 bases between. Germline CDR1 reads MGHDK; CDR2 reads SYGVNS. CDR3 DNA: TGTGCCAGCAGTAACTTAGGCCAGTCCGGCTATGGCTACACCTTC. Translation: CASSNLGQSGYGYTF.

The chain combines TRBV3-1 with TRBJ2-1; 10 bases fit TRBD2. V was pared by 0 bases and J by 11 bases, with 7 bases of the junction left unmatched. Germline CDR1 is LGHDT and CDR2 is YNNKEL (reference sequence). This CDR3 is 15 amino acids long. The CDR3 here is CASSQDARAGGQQFF. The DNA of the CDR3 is TGTGCCAGCAGCCAAGATGCTAGAGCGGGGGGGCAGCAGTTCTTC.

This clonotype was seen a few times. CDR3 nucleotides: TGTGCCAGCACCCGAACCCGGCAGGGGGCCACCGGGGAGCTGTTTTTT. It is translated as CASTRTRQGATGELFF. This chain connects TRBV7-8 to TRBJ2-2; the match to TRBD1 covers 8 bases. Germline V CDR1 and CDR2: SGHVS, FQNEAQ. Trimming at V came to 7 bases and at J to 4 bases, leaving 11 bases not matched to a gene. The CDR3 loop spans 16 amino acids.

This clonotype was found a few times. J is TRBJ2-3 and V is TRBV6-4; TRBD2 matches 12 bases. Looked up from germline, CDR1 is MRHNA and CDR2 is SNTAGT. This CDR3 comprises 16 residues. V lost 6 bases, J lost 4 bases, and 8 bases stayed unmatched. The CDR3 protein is CASSPGTSGFADTQYF. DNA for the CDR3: TGTGCCAGCAGCCCAGGGACTAGCGGGTTCGCAGATACGCAGTATTTT.

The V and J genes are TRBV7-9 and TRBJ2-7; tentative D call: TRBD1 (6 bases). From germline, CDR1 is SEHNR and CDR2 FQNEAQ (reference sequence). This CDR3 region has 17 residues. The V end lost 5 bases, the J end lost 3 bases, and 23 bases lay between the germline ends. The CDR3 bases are TGTGCCAGCAGCCCCCTTGACAGGACGGCCGTCGGCTACGAGCAGTACTTC. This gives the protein CASSPLDRTAVGYEQYF.

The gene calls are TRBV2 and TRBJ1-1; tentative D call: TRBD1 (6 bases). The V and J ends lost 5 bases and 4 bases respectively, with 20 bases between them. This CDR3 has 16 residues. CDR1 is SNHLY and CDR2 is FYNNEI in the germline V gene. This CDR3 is CASSREARGAVTEAFF. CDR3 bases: TGTGCCAGCAGTCGGGAAGCCAGGGGTGCGGTCACTGAAGCTTTCTTT.